Included here is one TCR beta chain sequence, with context. Germline V gene data show CDR1 as MNHNS and CDR2 as SASEGT. V was clipped by 4 bases and J by 2 bases, with 15 bases between them. The CDR3 totals 16 residues. The source of the sample is a study of blood T cell repertoires in COVID-19. Background on the study: Samples representing acute and convalescent COVID-19 were sourced from the United States, Italy and Spain. Nucleic acid was either cDNA or gDNA, and it came from T cells, B-cell-depleted T cells, or PBMCs.

A case of COVID-19 had been met by exposed participants within 2 weeks before study entry. Produced via immunoSEQ multiplex PCR; TCRdb's table is partial and in-frame only. The sample holds 240,000 or so clones; about nine tenths are singletons and the top ten take over 0.75%. The chain employs TRBV6-1 and TRBJ1-5, with D unclear. This TCR was recovered from a man aged 45-65 years who had been exposed to COVID-19. The sequenced sample consisted of PBMCs or T cells enriched from blood (not recorded which). The CDR3 DNA reads TGTGCCAGCAGTGCACCGGGAGAGGGTGGCAATCAGCCCCAGCATTTT. Translated, it gives CASSAPGEGGNQPQHF.